The clone carrying this TCR beta chain was detected many times. The antigen is undetermined. Molecular barcoded adaptors covering alpha/delta and beta/gamma chains were used on 400 ng RNA. In TCRdb, the reads were re-called with MiXCR into one record per CDR3 protein. Of 35,000 to 40,000 distinct CDR3 sequences listed, approximately 15% were seen once; the top ten hold about 26%. The data are from a study of read filtering for tumor transcriptome and immune sequencing. For the study at large: RNA-seq yielded only 85 to 1273 TCR reads, IR-seq about 4.05 to 11 million.

CDR1 and CDR2 (germline): LGHDT, YNNKEL (reference sequence). This CDR3 region has 15 residues. J gave up 4 bases and V 3 bases, and 5 bases lay outside the gene matches. Bone marrow was sampled from every patient at the time of active disease. Study-level findings and limits: About 80% of IR-seq clonotypes had one read, totaling approximately 4% of reads; RNA-seq: around 77% and 45%.

The chain carries TRBV3-1 and TRBJ2-3, with TRBD1 matching 9 bases. Input material: a population of CD138-negative cells sorted from bone marrow. This TCR came from a donor aged 40 or over with multiple myeloma. CDR3: CASSHRGQGPDTQYF. In DNA form, the CDR3 reads TGTGCCAGCAGCCATAGGGGACAGGGACCAGATACGCAGTATTTT.